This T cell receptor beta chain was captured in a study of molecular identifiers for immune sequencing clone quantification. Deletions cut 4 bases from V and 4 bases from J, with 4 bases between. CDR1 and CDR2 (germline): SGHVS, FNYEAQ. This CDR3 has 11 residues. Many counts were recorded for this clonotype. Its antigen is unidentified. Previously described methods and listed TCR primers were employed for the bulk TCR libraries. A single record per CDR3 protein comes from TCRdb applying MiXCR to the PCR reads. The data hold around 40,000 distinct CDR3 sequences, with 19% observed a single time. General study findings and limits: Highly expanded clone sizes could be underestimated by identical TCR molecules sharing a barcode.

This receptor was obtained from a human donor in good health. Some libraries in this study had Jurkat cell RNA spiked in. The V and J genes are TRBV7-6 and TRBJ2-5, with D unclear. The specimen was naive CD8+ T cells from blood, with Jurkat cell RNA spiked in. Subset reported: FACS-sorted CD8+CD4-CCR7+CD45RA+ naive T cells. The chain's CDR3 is CASSSRETQYF. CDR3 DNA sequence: TGTGCCAGCAGCTCGAGAGAGACCCAGTACTTC.